The 4 T cell receptor beta chains in this list originate from one sample, sequenced in a study of blood T cell repertoires in COVID-19. The method was immunoSEQ multiplex PCR; TCRdb's version includes in-frame clones alone and lacks a portion of them. Of a few hundred thousand clones listed, about 89% are singletons. Sequenced sample: peripheral blood. These receptors all stem from a woman aged 60-70 years with acute or convalescent COVID-19.

This clone has a single count. The rearrangement joins TRBV4-1 to TRBJ2-1; 7 bases are shared with TRBD2. This CDR3 has 14 residues. V lost 8 bases and J lost 9; bases outside the gene matches: 13. The germline V gene has CDR1 MGHRA and CDR2 YSYEKL. The CDR3 DNA sequence: TGCGCCAGCGGCACCGGGACTACCTTTGTTGAGCAGTTCTTC. Amino acid sequence: CASGTGTTFVEQFF.

J is TRBJ2-7 and V is TRBV7-9, with D possibly matching TRBD2 (7 bases). Between the trimmed V and J ends, which lost 5 bases and 3 bases, there was a span of 14 bases. CDR1 SEHNR and CDR2 FQNEAQ come from the germline V gene (reference sequence). CDR3 length equals 14 residues. The CDR3 protein is CASSQGGGGYEQYF. The CDR3 DNA is TGTGCCAGCAGCCAAGGGGGAGGGGGCTACGAGCAGTACTTC.

The chain joins TRBV7-3 to TRBJ2-1; weak D call: TRBD2 (5 bases). V was cut by 1 base and J by 9 bases, with 10 bases left in between. CDR3 length: 13 amino acids. CDR1 and CDR2 from the germline V gene are SGHTA and FQGTGA. CDR3: CASSLSSAGEQFF. For the CDR3, the DNA is TGTGCCAGCAGCTTAAGCTCTGCGGGTGAGCAGTTCTTC.

V is TRBV4-2 and J is TRBJ2-7; D is perhaps TRBD2 (5 bases). Trimming removed 1 base from V and 3 bases from J, with 13 bases in between. The length of the CDR3 is 15 residues. CDR1 LGHNA and CDR2 YNFKEQ come from the germline V gene. DNA of the CDR3: TGTGCCAGCAGCCAAGTGAATAGCGCTCGCTACGAGCAGTACTTC. Its protein product is CASSQVNSARYEQYF.